The rows below give T cell receptor beta chains drawn from one sample of a study of human T cells and chemical hapten exposure. MiXCR, applied by TCRdb to the RACE reads, yields one record per CDR3 protein. The table records under 55,000 distinct CDR3 sequences, about 10% of them present only once. Sequenced material: whole blood, taken in connection with sensitization to the hapten diphenylcyclopropenone (DPC). The receptors stem from a woman aged 35 to 49 with alopecia areata. Some clones in this sample may be carry-over from other donors' samples. Each CDR3 is given with its conserved first and last residue. Each record gives: CDR3 length, D gene, clone size, J gene, V gene, CDR3 DNA, CDR3 protein. D genes are given only for firm matches. Part of the rows lack a size; the others show once, few, many or a class for expanded clones.

len: 15
d_gene: .
abundance: .
j_gene: TRBJ1-1
v_gene: TRBV3-1
CDR3nt: TGTGCCAGCAGCCAAGACGGAGGCCTGAACACTGAAGCTTTCTTT
CDR3aa: CASSQDGGLNTEAFF

len: 14
d_gene: .
abundance: .
j_gene: TRBJ1-1
v_gene: TRBV12-5
CDR3nt: TGTGCTAGTGGTTTCGGCCAGACCCACACTGAAGCTTTCTTT
CDR3aa: CASGFGQTHTEAFF

len: 14
d_gene: TRBD1
abundance: few
j_gene: TRBJ2-7
v_gene: TRBV27
CDR3nt: TGTGCCAGCAGTCGGGACAGGGCCTCCTACGAGCAGTACTTC
CDR3aa: CASSRDRASYEQYF

len: 15
d_gene: TRBD1
abundance: many
j_gene: TRBJ2-2
v_gene: TRBV20-1
CDR3nt: TGCAGTGCCAGTCCCGGGACAGTATACACCGGGGAGCTGTTTTTT
CDR3aa: CSASPGTVYTGELFF

len: 14
d_gene: .
abundance: few
j_gene: TRBJ1-1
v_gene: TRBV7-2
CDR3nt: TGTGCCAGCAGCGGTCCAGGGATGCGGACTGAAGCTTTCTTT
CDR3aa: CASSGPGMRTEAFF

len: 16
d_gene: TRBD1
abundance: few
j_gene: TRBJ1-6
v_gene: TRBV27
CDR3nt: TGTGCCAGCAGTAACGGACCACAGGGGGCCCGATCACCCCTCCACTTT
CDR3aa: CASSNGPQGARSPLHF

len: 14
d_gene: TRBD1
abundance: few
j_gene: TRBJ2-7
v_gene: TRBV20-1
CDR3nt: TGCAGTGCTAGCGTTTTAGGACAGGTTTCCGAGCAGTACTTC
CDR3aa: CSASVLGQVSEQYF

len: 14
d_gene: .
abundance: many
j_gene: TRBJ1-5
v_gene: TRBV2
CDR3nt: TGTGCCAGCAGTGATAAACGGCCGGATCAGCCCCAGCATTTT
CDR3aa: CASSDKRPDQPQHF

len: 17
d_gene: .
abundance: many
j_gene: TRBJ2-1
v_gene: TRBV4-2
CDR3nt: TGTGCCAGCAGCCCAACGGGCCGGGGCGCAACCTACAATGAGCAGTTCTTC
CDR3aa: CASSPTGRGATYNEQFF

len: 15
d_gene: TRBD1
abundance: few
j_gene: TRBJ1-6
v_gene: TRBV7-2
CDR3nt: TGTGCCAGCAGCCCACGGGACAGGGCTAATTCACCCCTCCACTTT
CDR3aa: CASSPRDRANSPLHF

len: 13
d_gene: TRBD1
abundance: few
j_gene: TRBJ2-7
v_gene: TRBV6-2/TRBV6-3
CDR3nt: TGTGCCAGCAGTTACGACAGGGTCTACGAGCAGTACTTC
CDR3aa: CASSYDRVYEQYF

len: 11
d_gene: .
abundance: many
j_gene: TRBJ1-2
v_gene: TRBV9
CDR3nt: TGTGCCAGCAGCGTAGCCCGCCGCTACACCTTC
CDR3aa: CASSVARRYTF

len: 15
d_gene: .
abundance: few
j_gene: TRBJ2-6
v_gene: TRBV12-3/TRBV12-4
CDR3nt: TGTGCCAGCAGTTCCTCCGTTCAGGGGGCCAACGTCCTGACTTTC
CDR3aa: CASSSSVQGANVLTF

len: 20
d_gene: TRBD2
abundance: many
j_gene: TRBJ2-3
v_gene: TRBV11-2
CDR3nt: TGTGCCAGCAGACCCCCGACTGTAATGTCTAGCGGCCCCAGCACAGATACGCAGTATTTT
CDR3aa: CASRPPTVMSSGPSTDTQYF

len: 14
d_gene: TRBD1
abundance: few
j_gene: TRBJ1-1
v_gene: TRBV15
CDR3nt: TGTGCCACCAGCAGACCACAGGGGAGCACTGAAGCTTTCTTT
CDR3aa: CATSRPQGSTEAFF

len: 13
d_gene: .
abundance: few
j_gene: TRBJ1-5
v_gene: TRBV20-1
CDR3nt: TGCAGTGCTAGACCGCCAGGAGATCAGCCCCAGCATTTT
CDR3aa: CSARPPGDQPQHF

len: 15
d_gene: TRBD1
abundance: few
j_gene: TRBJ1-6
v_gene: TRBV20-1
CDR3nt: TGCAGTGCTAGAGACCGGGACAGGAGTTATTCACCCCTCCACTTT
CDR3aa: CSARDRDRSYSPLHF

len: 14
d_gene: .
abundance: few
j_gene: TRBJ2-1
v_gene: TRBV3-1
CDR3nt: TGTGCCAGCAGCCAAGCAATTAGAAGGAATGAGCAGTTCTTC
CDR3aa: CASSQAIRRNEQFF

len: 15
d_gene: .
abundance: many
j_gene: TRBJ1-2
v_gene: TRBV15
CDR3nt: TGTGCCACCAGCAGAGATCGTAGTACTAACTATGGCTACACCTTC
CDR3aa: CATSRDRSTNYGYTF

len: 19
d_gene: TRBD2
abundance: many
j_gene: TRBJ2-7
v_gene: TRBV28
CDR3nt: TGTGCCAGCAGTCCTCTCGGGACTAGCGGGGGCCTTAGCTCCTACGAGCAGTACTTC
CDR3aa: CASSPLGTSGGLSSYEQYF

len: 14
d_gene: .
abundance: few
j_gene: TRBJ1-1
v_gene: TRBV28
CDR3nt: TGTGCCAGCAGTTACTTAGGGTGGAACACTGAAGCTTTCTTT
CDR3aa: CASSYLGWNTEAFF

len: 12
d_gene: .
abundance: .
j_gene: TRBJ2-5
v_gene: TRBV2
CDR3nt: TGTGCCAGCAGTGAAGCGCCGGAGACCCAGTACTTC
CDR3aa: CASSEAPETQYF

len: 15
d_gene: TRBD1
abundance: many
j_gene: TRBJ1-6
v_gene: TRBV5-5
CDR3nt: TGTGCCAGCAGCCCCACAGGGGAAGCGGGTTCACCCCTCCACTTT
CDR3aa: CASSPTGEAGSPLHF

len: 16
d_gene: .
abundance: many
j_gene: TRBJ2-1
v_gene: TRBV5-1
CDR3nt: TGCGCCAGCAGCTTGGTTCTTAGCCCCCTTAACGCTGAGCAGTTCTTC
CDR3aa: CASSLVLSPLNAEQFF

len: 14
d_gene: TRBD2
abundance: few
j_gene: TRBJ2-3
v_gene: TRBV2
CDR3nt: TGTGCCACGAAAGTCGGGACTAGCTCAGATACGCAGTATTTT
CDR3aa: CATKVGTSSDTQYF

len: 15
d_gene: .
abundance: few
j_gene: TRBJ2-3
v_gene: TRBV11-2
CDR3nt: TGTGCCAGCAGCTTTGGCAGGGCTAGCACAGATACGCAGTATTTT
CDR3aa: CASSFGRASTDTQYF

len: 16
d_gene: .
abundance: few
j_gene: TRBJ1-5
v_gene: TRBV5-6
CDR3nt: TGTGCCAGCAGCCAAGCCGGGACCCTGGAGGGGCAGCCCCAGCATTTT
CDR3aa: CASSQAGTLEGQPQHF

len: 14
d_gene: .
abundance: many
j_gene: TRBJ2-7
v_gene: TRBV7-9
CDR3nt: TGTGCCAGCAGCGCCGGACTGACCTCCTACGAGCAGTACTTC
CDR3aa: CASSAGLTSYEQYF

len: 14
d_gene: .
abundance: .
j_gene: TRBJ2-1
v_gene: TRBV4-3
CDR3nt: TGCGCCAGCAGCCAAGGAAGGGTGGGCTATGAGCAGTTCTTC
CDR3aa: CASSQGRVGYEQFF

len: 13
d_gene: .
abundance: many
j_gene: TRBJ1-1
v_gene: TRBV2
CDR3nt: TGTGCCAGTCGCCCTTTAGGGACCGCTGAAGCTTTCTTT
CDR3aa: CASRPLGTAEAFF

len: 13
d_gene: .
abundance: many
j_gene: TRBJ1-5
v_gene: TRBV5-5
CDR3nt: TGTGCCAGCAGCTTGGGAGGGGCGGAGGTCCAGCATTTT
CDR3aa: CASSLGGAEVQHF

len: 14
d_gene: .
abundance: few
j_gene: TRBJ2-2
v_gene: TRBV24-1
CDR3nt: TGTGCCACCGAGGGACTGGCGAACACCGGGGAGCTGTTTTTT
CDR3aa: CATEGLANTGELFF

len: 14
d_gene: TRBD1
abundance: .
j_gene: TRBJ1-1
v_gene: TRBV5-6
CDR3nt: TGTGCCAGCAGCTTGTTTCCGGGACAGGTTGAAGCTTTCTTT
CDR3aa: CASSLFPGQVEAFF

len: 14
d_gene: .
abundance: many
j_gene: TRBJ2-7
v_gene: TRBV9
CDR3nt: TGTGCCAGCAGCCCCGAGGGGAGCTCCTACGAGCAGTACTTC
CDR3aa: CASSPEGSSYEQYF

len: 14
d_gene: .
abundance: .
j_gene: TRBJ1-5
v_gene: TRBV6-2/TRBV6-3
CDR3nt: TGTGCCACAGAGGGCAGGGGAGTTAGGCAGCCCCAGCATTTT
CDR3aa: CATEGRGVRQPQHF

len: 16
d_gene: TRBD1
abundance: once
j_gene: TRBJ2-3
v_gene: TRBV7-8
CDR3nt: TGTGCCAGCAGCTCCCCAGGGGGCGCAAGTACAGATACGCAGTATTTT
CDR3aa: CASSSPGGASTDTQYF

len: 16
d_gene: .
abundance: .
j_gene: TRBJ2-2
v_gene: TRBV6-4
CDR3nt: TGTGCCAGCAGTGAATCATCCCGGTTTGAGGCCGGGGAGCTGTTTTTT
CDR3aa: CASSESSRFEAGELFF

len: 15
d_gene: .
abundance: few
j_gene: TRBJ1-2
v_gene: TRBV20-1
CDR3nt: TGCAGTGCCCCCGTCCCGCCAAGTTCCAAATATGGCTACACCTTC
CDR3aa: CSAPVPPSSKYGYTF

len: 14
d_gene: .
abundance: .
j_gene: TRBJ1-5
v_gene: TRBV12-3/TRBV12-4
CDR3nt: TGTGCCAGCCGTCTGGGGGGACGAAATCAGCCCCAGCATTTT
CDR3aa: CASRLGGRNQPQHF

len: 15
d_gene: TRBD2
abundance: few
j_gene: TRBJ2-1
v_gene: TRBV12-3/TRBV12-4
CDR3nt: TGTGCCAGCAGCCCTAGGACTAGCGGGCGCAATGAGCAGTTCTTC
CDR3aa: CASSPRTSGRNEQFF